These 25 T cell receptor beta chains were all obtained from the same sample, sequenced in a study of blood T cell repertoires in COVID-19. Repertoires were generated with immunoSEQ multiplex PCR, while TCRdb's copy carries only in-frame clones and drops some. The sample records about 70,000 clones, around 88% being singletons. Input material: peripheral blood. All receptors derive from a woman aged 70-85 years with acute or convalescent COVID-19.

The chain recombines TRBV3-1 (or the pseudogene TRBV3-2) with TRBJ2-7; possible D gene TRBD2, 5 bases. The V end lost 2 bases, the J end lost 3 bases, and 14 bases lay between the germline ends. Germline CDR1 reads LGHDT; CDR2 reads YNNKEL (reference sequence). CDR3 length: 15 residues. The CDR3 nucleotides are TGTGCCAGCAGCCAACGAATATTCCGGGGCTACGAGCAGTACTTC. Residues: CASSQRIFRGYEQYF.

This clone showed up just a few times. The chain uses TRBV15 and TRBJ2-7; D might be TRBD1 (6 bases). CDR1 and CDR2 (germline): LNHNV, YYDKDF (reference sequence). The CDR3 runs 15 residues. V lost 4 bases, J lost 3 bases, and 16 bases lay in between. The CDR3 coding sequence is TGTGCCACCAGCATAGTGACAGGAGGATTCTACGAGCAGTACTTC. Its translation: CATSIVTGGFYEQYF.

The CDR3 protein is CASSRTSGRARTGELFF. As DNA, the CDR3 is TGTGCCAGCAGCCGGACTAGCGGGAGGGCCCGAACCGGGGAGCTGTTTTTT. V usage is TRBV7-2 and J usage is TRBJ2-2; 15 bases line up with TRBD2. After removal of 5 bases from V and 5 bases from J, the junction contained 6 bases not matched to a gene. Germline V gene sequence: CDR1 SGHTA, CDR2 FQGNSA. The CDR3 length is 17 residues.

This chain uses TRBV5-4 with TRBJ1-6; 9 bases are a match to TRBD1. From germline, CDR1 is SGHNT and CDR2 YYREEE (reference sequence). The CDR3 has 13 residues. The J segment lost 10 bases and the V segment lost 4 bases, leaving 3 bases of the junction unmatched. DNA of the CDR3: TGTGCCAGCAGCCGGGACAGGGACTCACCCCTCCACTTT. Encoded protein: CASSRDRDSPLHF.

V gene TRBV18 combines with J gene TRBJ1-1; the D is unclear. The V end was cut by 2 bases, the J end by 0 bases, with 13 bases between. The CDR3 extends over 16 amino acids. Germline CDR1 is KGHSH and CDR2 is LQKENI. DNA of the CDR3: TGTGCCAGCTCACCAGTTCCGGTAGACATGAACACTGAAGCTTTCTTT. Encoded protein: CASSPVPVDMNTEAFF.

The rearrangement uses TRBV12-3 or TRBV12-4 and TRBJ1-5, with D unclear. Trimming took off 1 base at V and 7 bases at J, with 8 bases between the two ends. There are 13 residues in the CDR3. The chain's CDR3 is CASSLGTIQPQHF. The CDR3, as DNA: TGTGCCAGCAGTTTAGGTACAATCCAGCCCCAGCATTTT.

The genes are TRBV27 and TRBJ1-5; 7 bases map to TRBD1. From germline, CDR1 is MNHEY and CDR2 SMNVEV (reference sequence). Trimming removed 6 bases from V and 4 bases from J; junction bases left unmatched: 6. The CDR3 runs 14 residues. As DNA, the CDR3 is TGTGCCAGCAGCCGCCGGGACAGTAATCAGCCCCAGCATTTT. Amino acids: CASSRRDSNQPQHF.

A single count supports this clone. CDR3 residues: CASSLGPQVGYTF. The DNA for the CDR3 is TGTGCCAGCAGTTTGGGGCCGCAGGTGGGCTACACCTTC. This chain joins TRBV12-3 or TRBV12-4 and TRBJ1-2; maybe TRBD1 (5 bases). The CDR3 spans 13 residues. V was cut by 3 bases and J by 8 bases, with 13 bases left in between.

V usage is TRBV18 and J usage is TRBJ1-5; TRBD1 aligns across 7 bases. V lost 8 bases and J lost 5; bases outside the gene matches: 9. The CDR3 totals 14 residues. CDR1 and CDR2 from the germline V gene are KGHSH and LQKENI. The CDR3 region has the DNA TGTGCCAGCGAACGACAGGGCTCGGATCAGCCCCAGCATTTT. Protein sequence: CASERQGSDQPQHF.

The genes are TRBV28 and TRBJ2-5; 9 bases are a match to TRBD1. The CDR3 extends over 16 amino acids. The trim removed 3 bases at V and 1 base at J, leaving 6 bases unmatched. Germline V gives CDR1 MDHEN, CDR2 SYDVKM. CDR3 region: CASSLGTGIGQETQYF. The CDR3 DNA follows: TGTGCCAGCAGTTTGGGGACAGGGATCGGCCAAGAGACCCAGTACTTC.

This sequence joins TRBV6-5 and TRBJ1-2; TRBD1 agrees at 7 bases. The CDR3 has 14 residues. Trimming cost V 6 bases and J 0 bases; bases outside gene matches: 4. Looked up from germline, CDR1 is MNHEY and CDR2 is SVGAGI. The DNA for the CDR3 is TGTGCCAGCAGGTCCGGGACAGCTAACTATGGCTACACCTTC. This gives the protein CASRSGTANYGYTF.

CDR3 coding DNA: TGTGCCAGTAGACTAGGTGTCACAGATACGCAGTATTTT. Amino acids: CASRLGVTDTQYF. The chain is built from TRBV27 and TRBJ2-3, with a possible D match to TRBD2 (6 bases). Germline V gives CDR1 MNHEY, CDR2 SMNVEV (reference sequence). This CDR3 region has 13 residues. V shed 9 bases and J shed 2 bases, with 12 bases lying between them.

The rearrangement joins TRBV5-4 to TRBJ2-7; possible D gene TRBD2, 7 bases. This CDR3 comprises 14 residues. The V gene lost 4 bases and the J gene lost 7 bases, with 18 bases spanning the gap. Germline V gene data show CDR1 as SGHNT and CDR2 as YYREEE (reference sequence). CDR3 DNA sequence: TGTGCCAGCAGCCGATGGGGGGGGCGCAGGGAGCAGTACTTC. Amino acids: CASSRWGGRREQYF.

As to this clone: Germline is not matched at one junction end, which may reflect a read error. The chain combines TRBV7-7 with TRBJ2-5; D is undetermined. This CDR3 spans 13 amino acids. Germline CDR1 is SSHAT and CDR2 is FNYEAQ (reference sequence). CDR3 amino acids: CASSFSLPETQYF. The CDR3 DNA sequence: TGTGCTAGCAGCTTTAGTCTACCAGAGACCCAGTACTTC.

The chain is built from TRBV28 and TRBJ2-5; D is possibly TRBD2 (5 bases). The CDR3 is 11 residues long. With 4 bases removed from V and 9 bases from J, the gap between germline ends came to 9 bases. In germline, CDR1 is MDHEN, CDR2 SYDVKM. This chain's CDR3 is CASSSEVAQYF. In nucleotides, the CDR3 is TGTGCCAGCAGTTCGGAGGTGGCCCAGTACTTC.

This clone was observed a single time. The V and J genes are TRBV7-9 and TRBJ2-5; D may be TRBD2 (6 bases). Trimming shortened V by 4 bases and J by 2 bases, and 14 bases separated the two germline ends. The CDR3 spans 15 residues. Germline CDR1 is SEHNR and CDR2 is FQNEAQ (reference sequence). The CDR3 reads CASSSHGRGQETQYF. The CDR3 DNA reads TGTGCCAGCAGCTCTCACGGGAGAGGACAAGAGACCCAGTACTTC.

The chain is built from TRBV7-9 and TRBJ1-2, with 10 bases aligning to TRBD1. Germline V gene sequence: CDR1 SEHNR, CDR2 FQNEAQ (reference sequence). The CDR3 contains 15 residues. V shed 1 base and J 8 bases; nucleotides not matched to a gene: 7. The CDR3, as DNA: TGTGCCAGCAGCTTAGAAAGAGACAGGGGGCGAGGCTACACCTTC. This sequence encodes CASSLERDRGRGYTF.

The DNA of the CDR3 is TGTGCCACCAGCAGTTCACGTACAGGGAACACTGAAGCTTTCTTT. Its protein is CATSSSRTGNTEAFF. V usage is TRBV15 and J usage is TRBJ1-1; the D gene is possibly TRBD1 (5 bases). The length of the CDR3 is 15 residues. Trimming pared 3 bases from V and 1 base from J, leaving 12 bases between. Per germline, CDR1 LNHNV and CDR2 YYDKDF (reference sequence).

The rearrangement joins TRBV27 to TRBJ1-2, with TRBD1 matching 8 bases. The V gene's germline CDR1 is MNHEY and CDR2 SMNVEV (reference sequence). The V segment lost 8 bases and the J segment 4 bases; nucleotides outside the gene matches: 9. The CDR3 runs 14 residues. CDR3 bases: TGTGCCAGCGGACAGGGAGCTTTGGGCTATGGCTACACCTTC. Translation gives CASGQGALGYGYTF.

The chain uses TRBV5-4 and TRBJ1-1; TRBD1 is a possible D gene (5 bases). The CDR3 runs 13 residues. Germline CDR1 and CDR2: SGHNT and YYREEE (reference sequence). Trimming pared 4 bases from V and 5 bases from J, leaving 12 bases between. DNA for the CDR3: TGTGCCAGCAGCCCTCCCAGGGATACTGAAGCTTTCTTT. Its translation is CASSPPRDTEAFF. The full variable domain, completed using reference TRBV5-4 and TRBJ1-1, is ETGVTQSPTHLIKTRGQQVTLRCSSQSGHNTVSWYQQALGQGPQFIFQYYREEENGRGNFPPRFSGLQFPNYSSELNVNALELDDSALYLCASSPPRDTEAFFGQGTRLTVV.

The chain recombines TRBV19 with TRBJ1-1; D is perhaps TRBD1 (5 bases). The CDR3 runs to 13 residues. Trimming removed 7 bases at V and 3 bases at J, with 12 bases between. Germline V CDR1 and CDR2: LNHDA, SQIVND (reference sequence). CDR3 in DNA: TGTGCCAGTATAAGGGGCTTGGACACTGAAGCTTTCTTT. It codes for CASIRGLDTEAFF.

The chain joins TRBV10-3 to TRBJ1-1; D might be TRBD1 (6 bases). Trimming took 0 bases from V and 8 from J, leaving 10 bases between them. CDR1 ENHRY and CDR2 SYGVKD come from the germline V gene. This CDR3 contains 13 residues. Here the CDR3 reads CAISESGGAEAFF. Written as DNA, the CDR3 is TGTGCCATCAGTGAGTCAGGGGGGGCCGAAGCTTTCTTT.

The chain couples TRBV27 to TRBJ2-2, with D perhaps TRBD1 (5 bases). Trimming left V 8 bases short and J 2 bases short, with 12 bases between. The germline V gene encodes CDR1 MNHEY and CDR2 SMNVEV (reference sequence). The CDR3 contains 14 residues. CDR3: CASRLDTNTGELFF. In nucleotides, the CDR3 is TGTGCCAGCCGCTTGGACACAAACACCGGGGAGCTGTTTTTT.

The genes are TRBV5-5 and TRBJ2-7, with 8 bases matching TRBD1. The CDR3 has 14 residues. After removal of 1 base from V and 5 bases from J, the junction contained 5 bases not matched to a gene. Germline assignment: CDR1 SGHKS and CDR2 YYEKEE (reference sequence). The CDR3 protein is CASSLSGQGDEQYF. For the CDR3, the DNA is TGTGCCAGCAGCTTGAGCGGACAGGGTGACGAGCAGTACTTC.

The chain combines TRBV5-1 with TRBJ1-4; D remains ambiguous. The V gene lost 0 bases and the J gene lost 8 bases, with 14 bases spanning the gap. The CDR3 length is 15 residues. CDR1 SGHRS and CDR2 YFSETQ come from the germline V gene. CDR3 region: CASSLDGLREEKLFF. CDR3 DNA: TGCGCCAGCAGCTTGGATGGGCTCAGAGAAGAAAAACTGTTTTTT.